This T cell receptor (beta chain) stems from a study of CD8+CD57+ T cells in acquired aplastic anemia. Across the whole study: Reads per healthy sample averaged approximately 10 million (CD4+) and some 11 million (CD8+). Study outcomes and limitations: Both patients and controls carried the same twenty-nine CD8+ CDR3 sequences.

Profiling of TCR beta VDJ combinations and CDR3 sequences used genomic DNA as template. MiXCR, applied by TCRdb to the reads, yields one record per CDR3 protein. Of 200,000 to 250,000 distinct CDR3 sequences in the sample, 30% to 35% were seen once. This clonotype was observed many times. Its target is unknown. V lost 4 bases and J 4 bases, leaving 14 bases between the germline ends. The CDR3 runs 14 residues. Germline CDR1 SGHRS, CDR2 YFSETQ. This sequence originates from a human donor in good health, serving as a control. The specimen sequenced was sorted CD4+, CD8+, or CD8+CD57+ T cells (not recorded which) from PBMCs. This rearrangement joins TRBV5-1 to TRBJ1-2; unclear D gene. The CDR3 is CASSRAGSIYGYTF. The CDR3 DNA follows: TGCGCCAGCAGCCGGGCGGGCAGCATCTATGGCTACACCTTC.